Shown below are 9 T cell receptor beta chains from a single sample sequenced in a study of tumor-infiltrating lymphocytes in primary liver carcinoma. The study co-extracted DNA and RNA from 20-30 mg of unsorted bulk tissue. The authors made TCR beta cDNA from around 500 ng total RNA with a constant-region primer. Employing slightly modified ARM-PCR, three nested multiplex PCR rounds were run, and these gave rise to the TCR beta libraries. TRBV1-TRBV30 forward primers paired with a C-beta reverse primer were used in the first two PCR rounds, which ran roughly 11 cycles each. Each CDR3 protein is one row after TCRdb ran MiXCR on the multiplex PCR reads. The sample includes 90,000 to 100,000 distinct CDR3 sequences, approximately 68% of them seen just once. Material: liver tumor tissue from sampling region 5. The sample's subset: tumor region T5, tumor centre. All receptors come from a woman aged 60-75 years with primary liver carcinoma and hepatitis B virus infection.

This clonotype was picked up one time. A read error may explain this, as a much larger clone is one base away. The genes are TRBV6-5 and TRBJ2-2, with TRBD1 as a possible D gene (7 bases). V was trimmed by 5 bases and J by 2 bases, leaving 18 bases between them. Germline V gives CDR1 MNHEY, CDR2 SVGAGI. This CDR3 is 17 amino acids long. In DNA form, the CDR3 reads TGTGCCAGCAGTCATGGGCGGGACAGAATTAACACCGGGGAGCTGTTTTTT. Its protein product is CASSHGRDRINTGELFF.

Details on this clonotype: A junction boundary mismatches the germline segment, possibly from a read error. The chain combines TRBV29-1 with TRBJ2-2, with 7 bases identical to TRBD2. In germline, CDR1 is SQVTM, CDR2 ANQGSEA. The CDR3 extends over 13 amino acids. CDR3 coding DNA: TGCAGCGTTGATCGCTTAGGGAGCGGGGAACTGTTTTTT. Translating gives CSVDRLGSGELFF.

On this clonotype: Mismatch with germline at one junction end may stem from a read error. This sequence joins TRBV6-2 or TRBV6-3 and TRBJ2-7; possible D gene TRBD2, 5 bases. The CDR3 runs to 15 residues. Germline V gives CDR1 MNHEY, CDR2 SVGEGT. Written as DNA, the CDR3 is TGTGCCAGCACCACATTACATGGGAGCGCCTACAAGCAGTACTTC. Translating it yields CASTTLHGSAYKQYF.

As regards this clonotype: The junction departs from germline at one end; a sequencing error may be responsible. J is TRBJ2-4 and V is TRBV5-6, with D tentatively TRBD2 (6 bases). The CDR3 spans 16 residues. Germline V gene sequence: CDR1 SGHDT, CDR2 YYEEEE. In nucleotides, the CDR3 is TGTGCCGGCAGCTTACTACAGTTACTAGCCAAAAACATGCAGTACTTC. Its translation: CAGSLLQLLAKNMQYF.

About this clonotype itself: One end of the junction fails to match germline, which may point to a read error. The chain joins TRBV7-9 to TRBJ1-1; no definite D call. Germline CDR1 SEHNR, CDR2 FQNEAQ (reference sequence). CDR3 length equals 14 residues. The DNA for the CDR3 is TGTACCAGCAGGTACAAAGGAATGAACACTGAAGCTTTCTTT. Protein product: CTSRYKGMNTEAFF. The entire variable domain, with the rest obtained from reference TRBV7-9 and TRBJ1-1, is as follows: DTGVSQNPRHKITKRGQNVTFRCDPISEHNRLYWYRQTLGQGPEFLTYFQNEAQLEKSRLLSDRFSAERPKGSFSTLEIQRTEQGDSAMYLCTSRYKGMNTEAFFGQGTRLTVV.

This clonotype came up a few times. Sequence at one end of the junction differs from germline and may be a read error. This sequence joins TRBV28 and TRBJ2-5; 8 nucleotides line up with TRBD1. The length of the CDR3 is 17 residues. From germline, CDR1 is MDHEN and CDR2 SYDVKM. The CDR3 coding sequence is TGTGCCAGCAGTTTATCACGGACCAAGACAGGGGAGGAGACCCAGTGCTTC. Protein product: CASSLSRTKTGEETQCF.

In this sample, this clonotype turned up many times. The J gene is TRBJ2-7, the V gene TRBV6-1; 13 bases match TRBD2. Unmatched junction bases numbered 6, after V lost 5 bases and J lost 2 bases. The CDR3 loop spans 16 amino acids. The germline gives CDR1 MNHNS, CDR2 SASEGT. The CDR3 region has the DNA TGTGCCAGCAGTTTTAGCGGACTAGCGGGAGCCTACGAGCAGTACTTC. Protein sequence: CASSFSGLAGAYEQYF.

To note about this clonotype: The junction departs from germline at one end; a sequencing error may be responsible. The rearrangement links TRBV14 to TRBJ2-1; D may be TRBD2 (6 bases). This CDR3 region has 14 residues. Germline V gene sequence: CDR1 SGHDN, CDR2 FVKESK. The CDR3 region is CASSLYTSYNEQFF. The CDR3 DNA sequence: TGTGCCAGCAGCCTGTATACTAGCTACAATGAGCAGTTTTTC.

About this clonotype itself: Because it lacks the conserved phenylalanine or tryptophan at the end, this CDR3 is likely a read error. It is unclear where the CDR3 begins or ends on the DNA, so no DNA is shown, and the CDR3 is as TCRdb lists it. The gene calls are TRBV6-5 and TRBJ1-2. Termini included, the CDR3 measures 16 amino acids. CDR1 MNHEY and CDR2 SVGAGI come from the germline V gene. The CDR3 protein is CTSSYSWVSEQLWLHL.